This TCR beta chain was captured by sequencing in a study of beta chain features in type 1 diabetes. Study outcomes and limitations: Shorter templates might be favored by PCR, and equally so in patients and in controls.

As every portion of the isolated RNA was reverse transcribed, the sequencing read expressed TCRB transcripts. Reads from naive, central memory and regulatory T cell samples averaged about 3.9 million. Assay: immunoSEQ multiplex PCR; the TCRdb copy retains only in-frame clones and omits some. The table shows hundreds of thousands of clones, with less than 20% occurring only once. This clone was recorded a few times. What it recognizes is unknown. Between the trimmed V and J ends, which lost 0 bases and 4 bases, there was a span of 9 bases. The CDR3 has 14 residues. Germline V CDR1 and CDR2: LGHNA, YSLEER.

The sequenced sample consisted of naive CD4+ T cells from blood. V usage is TRBV4-3 and J usage is TRBJ1-1; D is unclear. This receptor was taken from a man aged 18-30 years in good health. CDR3 protein: CASSQEGRSTEAFF. Here the CDR3 DNA reads TGCGCCAGCAGCCAAGAGGGTAGGAGCACTGAAGCTTTCTTT.